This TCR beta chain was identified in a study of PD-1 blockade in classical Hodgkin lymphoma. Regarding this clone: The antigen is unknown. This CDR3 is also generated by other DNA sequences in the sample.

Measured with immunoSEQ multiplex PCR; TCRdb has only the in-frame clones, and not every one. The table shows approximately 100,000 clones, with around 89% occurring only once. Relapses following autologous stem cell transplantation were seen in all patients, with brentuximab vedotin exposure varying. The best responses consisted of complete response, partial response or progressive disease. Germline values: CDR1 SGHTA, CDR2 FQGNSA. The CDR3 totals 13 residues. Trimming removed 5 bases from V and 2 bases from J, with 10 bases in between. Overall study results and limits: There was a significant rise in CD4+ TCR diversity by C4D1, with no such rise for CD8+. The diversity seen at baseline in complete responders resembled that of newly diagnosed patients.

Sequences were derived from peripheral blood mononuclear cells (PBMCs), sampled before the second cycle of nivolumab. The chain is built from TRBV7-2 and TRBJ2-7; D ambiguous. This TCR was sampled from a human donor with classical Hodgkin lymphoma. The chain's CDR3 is CASSPGPTYEQYF. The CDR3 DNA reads TGTGCCAGCAGCCCCGGGCCAACCTACGAGCAGTACTTC.